These 4 T cell receptor beta chains originate from one sample sequenced in a study of T cell responses to AZD1222 COVID-19 vaccine. The method was immunoSEQ multiplex PCR; TCRdb's version includes in-frame clones alone and lacks a portion of them. The sample lists over 150,000 clones, approximately 87% occurring once. Sequencing used peripheral blood, obtained on day 0 of MenACWY control vaccination. The source of these receptors is an adult in good health.

This clone was seen repeatedly, ten times or more. The CDR3 nucleotides are TGTGCCAGCAGCAATGACAGGGAGAACAATCAGCCCCAGCATTTT. Translated, it gives CASSNDRENNQPQHF. The chain has TRBV7-9 and TRBJ1-5; 7 bases agree with TRBD1. Trimming at V came to 5 bases and at J to 3 bases, leaving 7 bases not matched to a gene. The CDR3 extends over 15 amino acids. Germline CDR1 SEHNR, CDR2 FQNEAQ (reference sequence).

DNA of the CDR3: TGCGCCAGCAGCTTGGCTACAGGGACCTTTTACGAGCAGTACTTC. Its protein product is CASSLATGTFYEQYF. The chain links TRBV5-1 to TRBJ2-7, with a possible D match to TRBD1 (6 bases). Trimming took 0 bases from V and 4 from J, leaving 14 bases between them. The CDR3 spans 15 residues. The germline gives CDR1 SGHRS, CDR2 YFSETQ. Drawing the rest from reference TRBV5-1 and TRBJ2-7, the complete variable domain is KAGVTQTPRYLIKTRGQQVTLSCSPISGHRSVSWYQQTPGQGLQFLFEYFSETQRNKGNFPGRFSGRQFSNSRSEMNVSTLELGDSALYLCASSLATGTFYEQYFGPGTRLTVT.

This chain links TRBV7-2 with TRBJ1-3; D gene ambiguous. From germline, CDR1 is SGHTA and CDR2 FQGNSA. V lost 0 bases and J lost 0, with 9 bases in between. The CDR3 loop spans 16 amino acids. The CDR3 DNA sequence: TGTGCCAGCAGCTTAGCTCCTCCTATCTCTGGAAACACCATATATTTT. Translation gives CASSLAPPISGNTIYF.

The genes are TRBV5-4 and TRBJ2-5; D is perhaps TRBD2 (6 bases). V was trimmed by 3 bases and J by 5 bases, leaving 14 bases between them. The germline CDR1 and CDR2 sequences are SGHNT and YYREEE (reference sequence). This CDR3 has 14 residues. CDR3 nucleotides: TGTGCCAGCAGCTCCCTCGGGGGTAGGGAGACCCAGTACTTC. Translation gives CASSSLGGRETQYF. The variable domain in full, completed from reference TRBV5-4 and TRBJ2-5, reads ETGVTQSPTHLIKTRGQQVTLRCSSQSGHNTVSWYQQALGQGPQFIFQYYREEENGRGNFPPRFSGLQFPNYSSELNVNALELDDSALYLCASSSLGGRETQYFGPGTRLLVL.